Listed below are T cell receptor beta chains from one sample, sequenced in a study of lymphopenia after photon versus proton radiotherapy. Clones were sequenced by immunoSEQ multiplex PCR, and TCRdb holds only the in-frame ones, with some missing. The table lists 30,000 or so clones, roughly 87% of them singletons. The specimen comprised peripheral blood, sampled from a patient treated with proton-based radiotherapy. These receptors originate from a woman aged 60-75 years with cholangiocarcinoma. Some clones in this sample may be carry-over from other donors' samples. Both conserved end residues are part of each CDR3. A D gene is named only where the DNA matches it firmly. The listing skips clone size in some rows; elsewhere it reads once, few, many or a size class.

>TRBV4-1|-|TRBJ2-5|-
CASSRAMGQETQYF
TGCGCATCCAGCCGGGCCATGGGTCAGGAGACCCAGTACTTC
>TRBV5-5|-|TRBJ2-1|-
CASSLGGTQTSAQFF
TGTGCCAGCAGCTTGGGGGGAACCCAAACCTCGGCGCAGTTCTTC
>TRBV18|-|TRBJ2-7|-
CASSRTPGHILGYEQYF
TGTGCCAGCTCACGTACTCCGGGACATATCCTTGGCTACGAGCAGTACTTC
>TRBV5-1|-|TRBJ2-2|-
CASSLAGSWLSGELFF
TGCGCCAGCAGCTTGGCCGGGTCGTGGTTATCCGGGGAGCTGTTTTTT
>TRBV7-6|-|TRBJ2-7|TRBD2
CASSRRGAGSSYEQYF
TGTGCCAGCAGTCGACGGGGAGCGGGAAGCTCCTACGAGCAGTACTTC
>TRBV5-1|-|TRBJ2-5|-
CASSLSPQETQYF
TGCGCCAGCAGCTTGTCTCCCCAAGAGACCCAGTACTTC
>TRBV18|-|TRBJ2-5|-
CASSQYQETQYF
TGTGCCAGCTCACAGTACCAAGAGACCCAGTACTTC
>TRBV2|-|TRBJ2-1|-
CASSPRDISRGFF
TGTGCCAGCAGTCCCCGGGACATCTCGAGAGGGTTCTTC
>TRBV4-3|once|TRBJ1-4|-
CASSPRGPTTTNEKLFF
TGCGCCAGCAGCCCTCGAGGACCGACTACAACTAATGAAAAACTGTTTTTT
>TRBV29-1|-|TRBJ2-7|TRBD1
CSLDRGVYEQYF
TGCAGCCTGGACAGGGGAGTGTACGAGCAGTACTTC
>TRBV6-6|-|TRBJ2-3|-
CASGLTDRGTDTQYF
TGTGCCAGCGGCTTAACAGATCGGGGGACAGATACGCAGTATTTT
>TRBV29-1|-|TRBJ2-1|TRBD2
CSGIAGAYNEQFF
TGCAGCGGAATAGCGGGGGCCTACAATGAGCAGTTCTTC
>TRBV5-4|-|TRBJ2-3|-
CASSLMEGGDTQYF
TGTGCCAGCAGCTTGATGGAGGGGGGAGATACGCAGTATTTT
>TRBV7-2|-|TRBJ2-3|-
CASSSSVDTQYF
TGTGCCAGCAGCTCGAGCGTAGATACGCAGTATTTT
>TRBV5-1|-|TRBJ2-7|-
CASSRGLVGGDHEQYF
TGCGCCAGCAGCCGGGGTTTGGTCGGAGGGGATCACGAGCAGTACTTC
>TRBV11-2|-|TRBJ2-3|-
CASSTELAASTDTQYF
TGTGCCAGCAGCACTGAACTAGCTGCTAGCACAGATACGCAGTATTTT
>TRBV7-2|-|TRBJ2-5|-
CASSLVFAQETQYF
TGTGCCAGCAGCTTAGTCTTCGCTCAAGAGACCCAGTACTTC
>TRBV29-1|many|TRBJ1-2|-
CSVRPERGRGSGYTF
TGCAGCGTTCGACCCGAACGTGGCAGGGGAAGTGGCTACACCTTC
>TRBV21-1|-|TRBJ2-1|-
CASSIGGRESGEQFF
TGTGCCAGCAGCATAGGGGGCCGAGAGAGTGGCGAGCAGTTCTTC
>TRBV7-2|once|TRBJ2-1|-
CASSLAGGISSYNEQFF
TGTGCCAGCAGCTTAGCGGGGGGAATTAGCTCCTACAATGAGCAGTTCTTC
>TRBV9|-|TRBJ2-3|-
CASSVEGGTDTQYF
TGTGCCAGCAGCGTAGAGGGTGGGACAGATACGCAGTATTTT
>TRBV4-3|-|TRBJ2-1|TRBD2
CASSQGRLAYYNEQFF
TGCGCCAGCAGCCAGGGCAGACTAGCGTACTACAATGAGCAGTTCTTC
>TRBV6-4|-|TRBJ2-1|-
CASRRRSGPSYNEQFF
TGTGCCAGCAGGAGGAGGAGCGGACCTTCCTACAATGAGCAGTTCTTC
>TRBV12-5|-|TRBJ1-2|-
CASGSILRTEINYGYTF
TGTGCTAGTGGTTCCATACTAAGGACAGAAATTAACTATGGCTACACCTTC
>TRBV10-3|-|TRBJ1-4|TRBD1
CAIRPGQGAEKLFF
TGTGCCATCAGACCGGGACAGGGGGCGGAAAAACTGTTTTTT
>TRBV7-2|-|TRBJ2-7|TRBD2
CASSLAGTSGRAYEQYF
TGTGCCAGCAGCTTAGCTGGGACTAGCGGGAGGGCCTACGAGCAGTACTTC
>TRBV5-4|-|TRBJ2-7|-
CASSLELGSYEQYF
TGTGCCAGCAGCTTGGAGCTCGGCAGCTACGAGCAGTACTTC
>TRBV6-6|few|TRBJ2-1|-
CASSYSGDDEQFF
TGTGCCAGCAGTTACTCGGGGGACGATGAGCAGTTCTTC
>TRBV5-1|-|TRBJ1-3|TRBD1
CASSSRTGVGNTIYF
TGCGCCAGCAGCAGTCGGACAGGGGTTGGAAACACCATATATTTT